Only a few counts were recorded for the clone carrying this TCR beta chain. The data originate from a study of identical twins. Deletions cut 3 bases from V and 4 bases from J, with 9 bases between. CDR1 and CDR2 (germline): LNHDA, SQIVND (reference sequence). CDR3 length: 13 amino acids. In TCRdb, the 5' RACE reads were re-called with MiXCR into one record per CDR3 protein. The sample records some 600,000 distinct CDR3 sequences, roughly 6.6% being singletons. These sequences were also reported in another study, on yellow fever vaccine responses in identical twins.

This chain uses TRBV19 with TRBJ2-5, with a possible D match to TRBD1 (5 bases). Sequenced input: PBMCs. The receptor comes from a young woman in good health. The CDR3 here is CASSIGAGETQYF. CDR3 nucleotides: TGTGCCAGTAGTATTGGGGCAGGAGAGACCCAGTACTTC.